What follows are 28 T cell receptor beta chains derived from one specimen sequenced in a study of low-dose radiotherapy and immunotherapy resistance in tumors. Covering alpha and beta chains, TRAV- and TRBV-specific primers were used for the first-strand cDNA. The authors amplified TCRs for about 20 PCR cycles with a constant-region primer and a V-primer adapter. Using its own MiXCR run on the reads, TCRdb lists one record per CDR3 protein. Of roughly 56,000 distinct CDR3 sequences listed, 23% are singletons. Time point given: after trial treatment. Treatment of the sample: LDRT plus nivolumab, ipilimumab, low-dose cyclophosphamide and aspirin (RACIN trial). The source material was PBMCs, sampled after low-dose radiotherapy plus immunotherapy. These receptors were taken from a male donor with prostate cancer.

In its sample, this clonotype was seen many times. This chain's CDR3 is CASGLANSGEKLFF. CDR3 nucleotides: TGTGCCAGCGGCCTCGCGAATTCGGGTGAAAAACTGTTTTTT. The chain has TRBV7-2 and TRBJ1-4, with D unclear. In germline, CDR1 is SGHTA, CDR2 FQGNSA. Trimming cost V 8 bases and J 7 bases, with 17 bases left between them. This CDR3 region has 14 residues.

The sample holds many counts of this clonotype. This chain uses TRBV7-2 with TRBJ2-6; 7 bases agree with TRBD1. V gave up 8 bases and J gave up 3 bases; unmatched junction bases: 16. The germline CDR1 and CDR2 sequences are SGHTA and FQGNSA. This CDR3 contains 18 residues. CDR3 sequence (DNA): TGTGCCAGCCGCCGTGTGGGGGACAGAACACTTGGGGCCAACGTCCTGACTTTC. This translates into CASRRVGDRTLGANVLTF.

As for this clonotype: It differs at one base from a far larger clone, so likely a read error. The J gene is TRBJ2-7, the V gene TRBV20-1, with a tentative D call TRBD1 (6 bases). The V and J ends lost 1 base and 7 bases respectively, with 20 bases between them. The CDR3 loop spans 15 amino acids. Germline CDR1 reads DFQATT; CDR2 reads SNEGSKA (reference sequence). The CDR3 region has the DNA TGCAGTGCTAGAGCAGGGGCGAGCTCCTACAATGAGCAGTACTTC. It codes for CSARAGASSYNEQYF.

This clonotype was counted ten times or more. The J gene is TRBJ2-7, the V gene TRBV6-5; tentatively, D is TRBD2 (5 bases). Trimming pared 7 bases from V and 6 bases from J, leaving 16 bases between. The CDR3 has 13 amino acids. CDR1 is MNHEY, CDR2 SVGAGI, per germline. Written as DNA, the CDR3 is TGTGCCAGCATGCCGCGAGGGTTGGGCGAGCAGTACTTC. As protein: CASMPRGLGEQYF.

There are many counts of this clonotype. This chain links TRBV29-1 with TRBJ1-3; 8 nucleotides align to TRBD1. Trimming took 5 bases from V and 0 from J; bases not matched to a gene: 3. Germline CDR1 SQVTM, CDR2 ANQGSEA. This CDR3 comprises 14 residues. The CDR3 nucleotides read TGCAGCGTTAACCAGGGGGCCTCTGGAAACACCATATATTTT. Protein: CSVNQGASGNTIYF.

This clonotype was seen ten or more times. V and J are TRBV15 and TRBJ2-1; D is possibly TRBD1 (5 bases). Trimming took 0 bases from V and 12 from J, leaving 15 bases between them. There are 14 residues in the CDR3. Germline V gene data show CDR1 as LNHNV and CDR2 as YYDKDF (reference sequence). CDR3 region: CATSRDKSSGAQFF. In DNA, the CDR3 is TGTGCCACCAGCAGAGATAAGAGCTCTGGGGCGCAGTTCTTC. Using reference TRBV15 and TRBJ2-1 for the parts outside the CDR3, the full variable domain is DAMVIQNPRYQVTQFGKPVTLSCSQTLNHNVMYWYQQKSSQAPKLLFHYYDKDFNNEADTPDNFQSRRPNTSFCFLDIRSPGLGDTAMYLCATSRDKSSGAQFFGPGTRLTVL.

This clonotype is medium-sized. The chain uses TRBV12-3 or TRBV12-4 and TRBJ1-5, with D hard to call. Trimming stripped 2 bases from V and 9 bases from J, with 14 bases between. The CDR3 totals 14 residues. Written as DNA, the CDR3 is TGTGCCAGCAGTTTACGGCAGGCGGGTGGGCCCCAGCATTTT. Translation: CASSLRQAGGPQHF.

This clonotype was detected many times. The rearrangement joins TRBV4-2 to TRBJ2-7, with 7 bases fitting TRBD2. The germline V gene encodes CDR1 LGHNA and CDR2 YNFKEQ. CDR3 length: 16 residues. The V segment lost 0 bases and the J segment 3 bases; nucleotides outside the gene matches: 8. The DNA for the CDR3 is TGTGCCAGCAGCCAAGAGGCCCAGCGGGGTAGCTACGAGCAGTACTTC. Protein product: CASSQEAQRGSYEQYF.

The chain carries TRBV28 and TRBJ1-2, with a weak D call TRBD1 (5 bases). There are 12 residues in the CDR3. Germline CDR1 MDHEN, CDR2 SYDVKM. The CDR3 protein is CITEGRNYGYTF. The CDR3 nucleotides read TGTATAACGGAGGGACGGAACTATGGCTACACCTTC.

The V call is TRBV7-2, the J call TRBJ2-7; 13 nucleotides match TRBD2. The V gene end was trimmed by 8 bases and the J gene end by 2 bases; junction bases not matched to a gene: 3. The germline V gene has CDR1 SGHTA and CDR2 FQGNSA. The CDR3 sequence is 14 residues long. CDR3 nucleotide sequence: TGTGCCAGCCAAACTAGCGGGGGGGCCTACGAGCAGTACTTC. It encodes CASQTSGGAYEQYF.

As for this clonotype: A much more abundant neighbour one base away suggests this may be a read error. The chain carries TRBV20-1 and TRBJ2-7; a weak D match, TRBD2 (5 bases). Germline V CDR1 and CDR2: DFQATT, SNEGSKA (reference sequence). The CDR3 is 17 amino acids. Between the trimmed V and J ends, which lost 5 bases and 2 bases, there was a span of 25 bases. Here the CDR3 reads CSAQKIASRMDPYEQYF. CDR3 nucleotides: TGCAGTGCTCAGAAGATTGCTAGCAGGATGGACCCCTACGAGCAGTACTTC.

Turning to this clonotype: It is likely a read error: a sequence one base away is far more abundant. The chain recombines TRBV6-2 or TRBV6-3 with TRBJ2-5; maybe TRBD2 (7 bases). Deletions cut 5 bases from V and 11 bases from J, with 33 bases between. From germline, CDR1 is MNHEY and CDR2 SVGEGT. The length of the CDR3 is 18 residues. The CDR3 DNA is TGTGCCAGCAGTCAAGGGGGGGTGACAGCCTTCACCTACAATGAGCAGTACTTC. Amino acids: CASSQGGVTAFTYNEQYF.

This clonotype occurred many times. The chain combines TRBV20-1 with TRBJ1-4, with 7 bases fitting TRBD1. Germline CDR1 reads DFQATT; CDR2 reads SNEGSKA (reference sequence). This CDR3 contains 15 residues. Losses at the gene ends were 2 bases for V and 4 bases for J; bases not matched to a gene: 7. CDR3: CSARKTTGINEKLFF. In DNA form, the CDR3 reads TGCAGTGCTAGAAAGACGACAGGGATTAATGAAAAACTGTTTTTT.

As concerns this clonotype: This sequence is one base from a far larger clone and is likely a read error. V usage is TRBV27 and J usage is TRBJ1-2; a weak D match, TRBD1 (5 bases). This CDR3 comprises 16 residues. The germline V gene has CDR1 MNHEY and CDR2 SMNVEV (reference sequence). In DNA form, the CDR3 reads TGTGCCTGCAGTTTACCTTGGGCAGGAGGGGACTATGGCTACACCTTC. Protein sequence: CACSLPWAGGDYGYTF.

This clonotype was picked up many times. The chain joins TRBV24-1 to TRBJ1-1, with TRBD1 matching over 7 bases. CDR1 is KGHDR, CDR2 SFDVKD, per germline. With 9 bases clipped from V and 3 bases from J, the junction kept 6 bases outside the gene matches. The CDR3 sequence is 13 residues long. CDR3 bases: TGTGCCACCCAGCGACAGGGACACACTGAAGCTTTCTTT. Residues: CATQRQGHTEAFF.

This clonotype was observed many times. The rearrangement uses TRBV12-3 or TRBV12-4 and TRBJ1-5; TRBD1 is a possible D gene (5 bases). Deletions cut 8 bases from V and 7 bases from J, with 15 bases between. This CDR3 contains 13 residues. CDR3 sequence: CASGTGTRQPQHF. The CDR3 DNA sequence: TGTGCCAGCGGCACAGGTACCCGGCAGCCCCAGCATTTT.

This clonotype occurred many times. The chain couples TRBV28 to TRBJ1-1; the D gene is possibly TRBD1 (5 bases). CDR1 MDHEN and CDR2 SYDVKM come from the germline V gene. The V and J ends lost 5 bases and 2 bases respectively, with 15 bases between them. The CDR3 totals 15 residues. CDR3 sequence (DNA): TGTGCCAGCAGTCCCACAGGTCGCGTAAACACTGAAGCTTTCTTT. It specifies CASSPTGRVNTEAFF.

This clonotype occurred once. Since the CDR3 does not end with the conserved phenylalanine or tryptophan, this likely comes from a read error. Because the CDR3's place on the DNA is in doubt, the DNA is left out and the CDR3 is given as listed by TCRdb. V and J are TRBV5-1 and TRBJ2-1. CDR1 and CDR2 from the germline V gene are SGHRS and YFSETQ. Ends included, the CDR3 has 8 residues. CDR3: CASSFEKT.

The table lists this clonotype with a count of one. The J gene is TRBJ2-1, the V gene TRBV28; TRBD2 agrees at 12 bases. Germline loops: CDR1 MDHEN, CDR2 SYDVKM. The CDR3 covers 17 residues. J was trimmed by 16 bases and V by 3 bases; bases with no gene match: 19. CDR3 sequence: CASSFPIRLAGAVVGFF. Written as DNA, the CDR3 is TGTGCCAGCAGTTTCCCCATTAGACTAGCGGGGGCCGTGGTGGGTTTCTTC.

This clonotype appeared many times. The V and J genes are TRBV9 and TRBJ2-5; 9 bases line up with TRBD1. Germline CDR1 and CDR2: SGDLS and YYNGEE. The CDR3 has 15 residues. V gave up 1 base and J gave up 4 bases; unmatched junction bases: 5. Written as DNA, the CDR3 is TGTGCCAGCAGCGTAACAGGGACAGGGAGAGAGACCCAGTACTTC. Residues: CASSVTGTGRETQYF.

The sample holds many counts of this clonotype. The chain carries TRBV20-1 and TRBJ2-5; 10 nucleotides align to TRBD2. Germline-derived CDR1 and CDR2 are DFQATT and SNEGSKA (reference sequence). V lost 6 bases, J lost 0 bases, and 13 bases stayed unmatched. CDR3 length: 17 residues. CDR3 DNA sequence: TGCAGTGCCACGAAGGCTAGCGGGGGACAGTACCAAGAGACCCAGTACTTC. It yields the protein CSATKASGGQYQETQYF.

In its sample, this clonotype was seen many times. The chain combines TRBV6-2 or TRBV6-3 with TRBJ1-2; D perhaps matches TRBD1 (6 bases). CDR3 length equals 14 residues. V lost 7 bases and J lost 4, with 16 bases in between. Germline V lookup: CDR1 MNHEY, CDR2 SVGEGT. This chain's CDR3 is CASTTGFPLYGYTF. The CDR3 bases are TGTGCCAGCACCACAGGGTTTCCTCTCTATGGCTACACCTTC.

The sample holds many counts of this clonotype. This chain links TRBV13 with TRBJ2-1; the match to TRBD2 covers 10 bases. J gave up 1 base and V 4 bases, and 4 bases lay outside the gene matches. Looked up from germline, CDR1 is PRHDT and CDR2 is FYEKMQ (reference sequence). There are 16 residues in the CDR3. DNA for the CDR3: TGTGCCAGCAGCTCGACTAGCGGGCGTTCCTACAATGAGCAGTTCTTC. Amino acids: CASSSTSGRSYNEQFF.

Points on this clonotype: A far larger clone is off by one base, so a read error is likely. The genes are TRBV5-6 and TRBJ2-3; TRBD2 aligns across 15 bases. V lost 3 bases to trimming and J lost 0 bases; unmatched junction nucleotides: 8. Germline lookup yields CDR1 SGHDT and CDR2 YYEEEE. The CDR3 consists of 19 residues. CDR3 DNA sequence: TGTGCCAGCAGCTCCGGGACTAGCGGGAGGATAAAAAGCACAGATACGCAGTATTTT. Protein: CASSSGTSGRIKSTDTQYF.

This clonotype was counted many times. The CDR3 here is CASIRDRSV. In DNA, the CDR3 is TGTGCCAGCATTCGAGACAGGAGCGTT. This chain joins TRBV9 and TRBJ2-7; D perhaps matches TRBD1 (6 bases). The V gene's germline CDR1 is SGDLS and CDR2 YYNGEE. This CDR3 contains 9 residues.

This clonotype was seen repeatedly, ten times or more. The chain is built from TRBV4-2 and TRBJ2-7; D perhaps matches TRBD2 (6 bases). Germline V CDR1 and CDR2: LGHNA, YNFKEQ. The CDR3 is made up of 16 amino acids. The ends were cut back, 4 bases at V and 0 bases at J, with 16 bases in the middle. CDR3 nucleotides: TGTGCCAGCAGCCGTGTCAAGGGCGGGGACTCCTACGAGCAGTACTTC. This encodes CASSRVKGGDSYEQYF.

This clonotype was recorded at least ten times. This chain uses TRBV3-1 with TRBJ1-1, with a weak D call TRBD1 (6 bases). The V gene's germline CDR1 is LGHDT and CDR2 YNNKEL (reference sequence). V lost 1 base and J lost 5, with 17 bases in between. CDR3 length equals 16 residues. The CDR3 DNA reads TGTGCCAGCAGCCAAGTTCTTCTGGGCCAGGGGACTGAAGCTTTCTTT. It codes for CASSQVLLGQGTEAFF.

In this sample, this clonotype turned up a few times. The gene calls are TRBV28 and TRBJ1-1; no definite D call. V was shortened by 6 bases and J by 4 bases, with 9 bases between the two germline ends. Germline lookup yields CDR1 MDHEN and CDR2 SYDVKM. The CDR3 has 12 amino acids. CDR3 nucleotides: TGTGCCAGCAGCCCCGACGGCACTGAAGCTTTCTTT. Translated, it gives CASSPDGTEAFF.